The 25 T cell receptor beta chains reported below all come from one sample, sequenced in a study of blood T cell repertoires in COVID-19. The table came from immunoSEQ multiplex PCR; TCRdb's copy has only in-frame clones and leaves some out. Counted here are around 110,000 clones, about 80% occurring once; the ten biggest clones make up around 7.6%. Sequencing was carried out using peripheral blood. The receptor set was obtained from an older man with active or convalescent COVID-19.

V is TRBV19 and J is TRBJ2-1, with D perhaps TRBD1 (6 bases). The CDR3 runs to 14 residues. CDR1 is LNHDA and CDR2 is SQIVND in the germline V gene (reference sequence). Trimming pared 2 bases from V and 3 bases from J, leaving 8 bases between. CDR3 region: CASSINRDYNEQFF. CDR3 nucleotide sequence: TGTGCCAGTAGTATAAACAGGGACTACAATGAGCAGTTCTTC.

V usage is TRBV19 and J usage is TRBJ2-2; TRBD2 agrees at 10 bases. The V gene end was trimmed by 7 bases and the J gene end by 4 bases; junction bases not matched to a gene: 6. The CDR3 is made up of 15 amino acids. Germline loops: CDR1 LNHDA, CDR2 SQIVND (reference sequence). The CDR3 DNA sequence: TGTGCCAGTAAGAATAGCGGGAGGAGCACCGGGGAGCTGTTTTTT. Translation gives CASKNSGRSTGELFF. Based on the CDR3 plus reference TRBV19 and TRBJ2-2, the full variable domain is DGGITQSPKYLFRKEGQNVTLSCEQNLNHDAMYWYRQDPGQGLRLIYYSQIVNDFQKGDIAEGYSVSREKKESFPLTVTSAQKNPTAFYLCASKNSGRSTGELFFGEGSRLTVL.

The rearrangement joins TRBV7-3 to TRBJ2-2; D uncertain. Deletions cut 0 bases from V and 4 bases from J, with 6 bases between. This CDR3 contains 14 residues. CDR1 is SGHTA and CDR2 is FQGTGA in the germline V gene. The CDR3 spells CASSLTGPTGELFF. Written as DNA, the CDR3 is TGTGCCAGCAGCTTAACGGGCCCCACCGGGGAGCTGTTTTTT.

The chain has TRBV18 and TRBJ2-1; 9 bases fit TRBD1. The junction had 5 bases not matched to a gene; V was cut back by 1 base and J by 10 bases. The CDR3 extends over 14 amino acids. Germline assignment: CDR1 KGHSH and CDR2 LQKENI. The CDR3 loop reads CASSPRTGDGEQFF. The CDR3, as DNA: TGTGCCAGCTCACCACGGACAGGGGACGGAGAGCAGTTCTTC.

DNA of the CDR3: TGCGCCAGCAGCCGGGGACAGCCTAGCACAGATACGCAGTATTTT. It encodes CASSRGQPSTDTQYF. V usage is TRBV5-1 and J usage is TRBJ2-3, with 7 bases that match TRBD1. The CDR3 loop spans 15 amino acids. Trimming cost V 4 bases and J 0 bases; bases outside gene matches: 5. CDR1 and CDR2 from the germline V gene are SGHRS and YFSETQ.

V and J are TRBV28 and TRBJ1-1; 7 bases are shared with TRBD1. CDR3 length: 15 residues. V was clipped by 5 bases and J by 1 base; unmatched bases: 7. Germline V gives CDR1 MDHEN, CDR2 SYDVKM. The CDR3 bases are TGTGCCAGCAGTCCGCAGGACAGGAAGAACACTGAAGCTTTCTTT. Protein: CASSPQDRKNTEAFF.

This chain joins TRBV18 and TRBJ2-7; 13 nucleotides align to TRBD2. CDR1 KGHSH and CDR2 LQKENI come from the germline V gene. The V segment lost 6 bases and the J segment 1 base; nucleotides outside the gene matches: 3. The CDR3 has 15 residues. The CDR3 spells CASSRTSGSSYEQYF. For the CDR3, the DNA is TGTGCCAGCTCGAGGACTAGCGGGAGTTCCTACGAGCAGTACTTC.

This clone was seen only a few times. The V and J genes are TRBV6-1 and TRBJ1-2; D is undetermined. In germline, CDR1 is MNHNS, CDR2 SASEGT. Trimming shortened V by 2 bases and J by 2 bases, and 15 bases separated the two germline ends. This CDR3 has 16 residues. The CDR3 loop reads CASSETGIFLNYGYTF. As DNA, the CDR3 is TGTGCCAGCAGTGAAACCGGGATTTTTCTGAACTATGGCTACACCTTC.

The chain combines TRBV10-3 with TRBJ1-2; 7 bases agree with TRBD1. Germline V gives CDR1 ENHRY, CDR2 SYGVKD. J was trimmed by 0 bases and V by 4 bases; bases with no gene match: 8. The CDR3 sequence is 16 residues long. CDR3 protein: CAISVFPGQPNYGYTF. The CDR3 region has the DNA TGTGCCATCAGTGTATTTCCGGGACAGCCTAACTATGGCTACACCTTC.

The CDR3 sequence: CASVFRDNYQPQHF. The CDR3, as DNA: TGTGCCAGTGTATTTCGGGACAATTATCAGCCCCAGCATTTT. The chain has TRBV28 and TRBJ1-5, with D maybe TRBD1 (6 bases). Trimming cost V 9 bases and J 5 bases, with 17 bases left between them. CDR3 length: 14 residues. Germline V CDR1 and CDR2: MDHEN, SYDVKM.

This clone came up once. The chain couples TRBV5-4 to TRBJ1-6, with TRBD1 matching 7 bases. The CDR3 sequence is 14 residues long. The V gene's germline CDR1 is SGHNT and CDR2 YYREEE (reference sequence). V lost 5 bases, J lost 10 bases, and 9 bases stayed unmatched. The CDR3 spells CASRGWDRESPLHF. Written as DNA, the CDR3 is TGTGCCAGCAGGGGGTGGGACAGAGAATCACCCCTCCACTTT.

V usage is TRBV27 and J usage is TRBJ1-2; D call uncertain. Trimming took off 3 bases at V and 8 bases at J, with 13 bases between the two ends. This CDR3 is built from 13 residues. Germline CDR1 reads MNHEY; CDR2 reads SMNVEV (reference sequence). The CDR3 spells CASSFRGGNGYTF. The CDR3 DNA sequence: TGTGCCAGCAGTTTTCGGGGAGGTAACGGCTACACCTTC.

This clone was recorded a few times. This chain joins TRBV19 and TRBJ1-2, with 12 nucleotides matching TRBD1. The junction had 7 bases not matched to a gene; V was cut back by 4 bases and J by 4 bases. CDR1 and CDR2 (germline): LNHDA, SQIVND (reference sequence). The CDR3 length is 16 residues. The CDR3 sequence: CASSTRDRGRPYGYTF. The CDR3 DNA is TGTGCCAGTAGTACCCGGGACAGGGGGCGCCCCTATGGCTACACCTTC.

This chain joins TRBV5-1 and TRBJ1-4; the D gene is possibly TRBD1 (5 bases). The germline gives CDR1 SGHRS, CDR2 YFSETQ. The CDR3 totals 15 residues. Trimming left V 8 bases short and J 8 bases short, with 22 bases between. The CDR3 here is CASQPFPDTWEKLFF. The CDR3 bases are TGCGCCAGTCAACCTTTCCCGGACACCTGGGAAAAACTGTTTTTT.

The chain carries TRBV12-3 or TRBV12-4 and TRBJ1-6, with D perhaps TRBD1 (5 bases). V was pared by 8 bases and J by 11 bases, with 13 bases between. This CDR3 has 12 residues. Here the CDR3 DNA reads TGTGCCAGCGCTATTCGGGGGACACCCCTCCACTTT. This codes for CASAIRGTPLHF.

The chain has TRBV6-2 or TRBV6-3 and TRBJ2-1; tentative D call: TRBD1 (6 bases). Germline loops: CDR1 MNHEY, CDR2 SVGEGT. This CDR3 comprises 16 residues. Trimming pared 5 bases from V and 1 base from J, leaving 15 bases between. This CDR3 is CASSSRGFLSYNEQFF. For the CDR3, the DNA is TGTGCCAGCAGTAGTAGGGGGTTCCTATCCTACAATGAGCAGTTCTTC.

This chain connects TRBV18 to TRBJ1-3; D is uncertain. Germline V lookup: CDR1 KGHSH, CDR2 LQKENI. The CDR3 has 15 amino acids. V lost 2 bases and J 4 bases, leaving 12 bases between the germline ends. The CDR3 DNA reads as TGTGCCAGCTCACCAGCGACAACTCTGGGAAACACCATATATTTT. Protein: CASSPATTLGNTIYF.

In this sample, this clone turned up a few times. The V call is TRBV2, the J call TRBJ1-2; a weak D match, TRBD1 (6 bases). CDR1 SNHLY and CDR2 FYNNEI come from the germline V gene. The germline V and J ends were trimmed by 4 bases and 2 bases, with 14 bases remaining between them. The CDR3 contains 15 residues. As DNA, the CDR3 is TGTGCCAGCAGTGGAGGGTTCGGACAGAACTATGGCTACACCTTC. Its protein product is CASSGGFGQNYGYTF.

The V gene is TRBV7-2, the J gene TRBJ2-1; 13 bases are a match to TRBD2. CDR1 SGHTA and CDR2 FQGNSA come from the germline V gene. CDR3 length: 15 amino acids. After removal of 5 bases from V and 6 bases from J, the junction contained 4 bases not matched to a gene. The CDR3 region has the DNA TGTGCCAGCAGCCGGACTAGCGGGGGATCCAATGAGCAGTTCTTC. Translating it yields CASSRTSGGSNEQFF.

This rearrangement joins TRBV2 to TRBJ2-7; D possibly corresponds to TRBD1 (6 bases). V shed 7 bases and J shed 3 bases, with 16 bases lying between them. Germline assignment: CDR1 SNHLY and CDR2 FYNNEI. This CDR3 spans 14 amino acids. CDR3 DNA sequence: TGTGCCAGCACCCGAGAGGGACAACTCTACGAGCAGTACTTC. This sequence encodes CASTREGQLYEQYF.

This chain joins TRBV7-6 and TRBJ2-2; 7 bases are a match to TRBD2. Germline CDR1 is SGHVS and CDR2 is FNYEAQ. J was trimmed by 6 bases and V by 6 bases; bases with no gene match: 4. CDR3 length: 13 residues. The CDR3 region is CASRRGEAGELFF. The CDR3 DNA follows: TGTGCCAGCAGACGGGGGGAGGCCGGGGAGCTGTTTTTT.

The chain employs TRBV28 and TRBJ1-5; 7 positions agree with TRBD1. Germline assignment: CDR1 MDHEN and CDR2 SYDVKM. Unmatched junction bases numbered 8, after V lost 6 bases and J lost 6 bases. The CDR3 totals 14 residues. CDR3 nucleotide sequence: TGTGCCAGCAGCAATACCCACAGGGGTCAGCCCCAGCATTTT. Translating it yields CASSNTHRGQPQHF. The full variable domain, with the rest looked up from reference TRBV28 and TRBJ1-5, is DVKVTQSSRYLVKRTGEKVFLECVQDMDHENMFWYRQDPGLGLRLIYFSYDVKMKEKGDIPEGYSVSREKKERFSLILESASTNQTSMYLCASSNTHRGQPQHFGDGTRLSIL.

This clone has a handful of counts. CDR3 loop: CASSVEAYGYNEQFF. The CDR3 region has the DNA TGTGCCAGCAGCGTAGAAGCGTATGGGTACAATGAGCAGTTCTTC. The chain carries TRBV9 and TRBJ2-1; the D is unclear. Germline loops: CDR1 SGDLS, CDR2 YYNGEE. This CDR3 comprises 15 residues. Trimming took off 0 bases at V and 4 bases at J, with 11 bases between the two ends.

The gene calls are TRBV5-4 and TRBJ1-5, with a weak D call TRBD1 (5 bases). Germline CDR1 SGHNT, CDR2 YYREEE (reference sequence). Trimming cost V 4 bases and J 4 bases, with 12 bases left between them. The CDR3 length is 14 residues. CDR3: CASSAGGSNQPQHF. In DNA, the CDR3 is TGTGCCAGCAGCGCGGGGGGGAGTAATCAGCCCCAGCATTTT.

This clone was recorded once. This chain joins TRBV11-2 and TRBJ2-7, with TRBD1 matching 10 bases. Looked up from germline, CDR1 is SGHAT and CDR2 is FQNNGV. The CDR3 is 14 amino acids. V dropped 5 bases and J dropped 6; count of bases not matched to a gene: 7. For the CDR3, the DNA is TGTGCCAGCAGCCAGGGGTGGACAGGGGGCGAGCAGTACTTC. It translates to CASSQGWTGGEQYF.